This T cell receptor beta chain was found in a study of blood T cells in healthy people across ages. At the level of the study: Roughly one uniquely barcoded beta molecule per two T cells was captured. Study results and limitations: Among long-lived donors, naive CD4+ cells were more numerous and diversity higher than in aged donors.

Collection of 8.5 to 10 milliliters of peripheral blood was performed for each donor. As for this clonotype: Its antigen is unidentified.

Primers used in a second PCR of roughly 6 to 11 cycles were a sample-barcoded 5' primer and a J-beta primer mix. TCRdb re-called the 5' RACE reads through MiXCR, storing one row per CDR3 protein. The table records hundreds of thousands of distinct CDR3 sequences, about half of them present only once. There are 11 residues in the CDR3. Germline V gene lookup returns CDR1 MNHEY and CDR2 SVGEGT. V lost 8 bases, J lost 11 bases, and 15 bases lay in between. The clonotype was recovered from a woman aged 55-69 years in good health. The chain links TRBV6-2 or TRBV6-3 to TRBJ2-5; D unresolved. The sequencing sample was made of blood. The CDR3 spells CASREEHEQYF. The CDR3 DNA reads TGTGCCAGCCGAGAGGAGCATGAGCAGTACTTC.